A single sample is the source of the 27 T cell receptor beta chains below, sequenced in a study of shared clonotypes between healthy human individuals. It was CD45RO-negative cells, positively selected for CCR7, that made up naive CD8 cells, with terminally differentiated effector memory CD45RA+ cells excluded. Some clones are missing from TCRdb's copy, which holds only in-frame ones; the method was immunoSEQ multiplex PCR. The table includes 2 million to 2.5 million clones, roughly 94% detected once. Sequenced material: naive CD8+ T cells sorted from blood. Receptors were obtained from a man between 18 and 35 years old in good health.

On this clone itself: This same CDR3 is encoded by further DNA sequences in the sample. Here the CDR3 DNA reads TGCAGCGCCCGAGGGGAGACCCAGTACTTC. This sequence encodes CSARGETQYF. V is TRBV29-1 and J is TRBJ2-5; D might be TRBD2 (5 bases). Germline V CDR1 and CDR2: SQVTM, ANQGSEA. This CDR3 has 10 residues. V lost 7 bases to trimming and J lost 5 bases, with 8 bases between them.

This clone came up once. This sequence joins TRBV29-1 and TRBJ1-2; TRBD1 agrees at 7 bases. The CDR3 extends over 13 amino acids. Losses at the gene ends were 7 bases for V and 6 bases for J; bases not matched to a gene: 11. Germline V gene data show CDR1 as SQVTM and CDR2 as ANQGSEA. DNA of the CDR3: TGCAGCGCTGAGTTAAGGGGGCCCGATGGCTACACCTTC. Protein product: CSAELRGPDGYTF. The entire variable domain, with the rest obtained from reference TRBV29-1 and TRBJ1-2, is as follows: SAVISQKPSRDICQRGTSLTIQCQVDSQVTMMFWYRQQPGQSLTLIATANQGSEATYESGFVIDKFPISRPNLTFSTLTVSNMSPEDSSIYLCSAELRGPDGYTFGSGTRLTVV.

This sequence joins TRBV4-3 and TRBJ1-1, with D possibly matching TRBD1 (5 bases). The CDR3 runs to 14 residues. Deletions cut 1 base from V and 6 bases from J, with 12 bases between. Germline V gives CDR1 LGHNA, CDR2 YSLEER. CDR3 coding DNA: TGCGCCAGCAGCCAAGTCGGTGGGGCCGCTGAAGCTTTCTTT. This translates into CASSQVGGAAEAFF.

The chain carries TRBV25-1 and TRBJ2-5, with 7 bases aligning to TRBD2. Trimming cost V 6 bases and J 5 bases; bases outside gene matches: 12. Germline assignment: CDR1 MGHDK and CDR2 SYGVNS. CDR3 length equals 15 residues. The CDR3 DNA follows: TGTGCCAGCAGAGGCCCGGGAGGCGCGGTGGAGACCCAGTACTTC. Translation: CASRGPGGAVETQYF. The complete variable domain, with remaining parts taken from reference TRBV25-1 and TRBJ2-5, reads EADIYQTPRYLVIGTGKKITLECSQTMGHDKMYWYQQDPGMELHLIHYSYGVNSTEKGDLSSESTVSRIRTEHFPLTLESARPSHTSQYLCASRGPGGAVETQYFGPGTRLLVL.

This clone was counted between two and nine times. The V gene is TRBV10-2, the J gene TRBJ2-6; D ambiguous. Trimming cost V 2 bases and J 1 base, with 18 bases left between them. This CDR3 is 19 amino acids long. The germline V gene encodes CDR1 WSHSY and CDR2 SAAADI. DNA of the CDR3: TGCGCCAGCAGTGAGATTTATAGGCCAATCTCTTCTGGGGCCAACGTCCTGACTTTC. The encoded protein is CASSEIYRPISSGANVLTF.

To note about this clone: At the DNA level, this CDR3 is encoded by other sequences in the same sample as well. The chain has TRBV6-5 and TRBJ1-1; D possibly corresponds to TRBD1 (5 bases). The CDR3 is 15 residues long. From germline, CDR1 is MNHEY and CDR2 SVGAGI. V gave up 3 bases and J gave up 0 bases, with 11 bases separating them. The CDR3: CASSYGQGMNTEAFF. CDR3 sequence (DNA): TGTGCCAGCAGTTATGGTCAGGGAATGAACACTGAAGCTTTCTTT.

Details on this clone: The sample contains more than one DNA sequence encoding this CDR3. The chain has TRBV2 and TRBJ2-5; 7 bases are a match to TRBD2. The CDR3 has 12 amino acids. Germline V gives CDR1 SNHLY, CDR2 FYNNEI. V lost 6 bases to trimming and J lost 2 bases; unmatched junction nucleotides: 0. DNA for the CDR3: TGTGCCAGCAGCGGGGGGCAAGAGACCCAGTACTTC. This translates into CASSGGQETQYF.

V and J are TRBV5-1 and TRBJ1-5, with D hard to call. V gave up 4 bases and J gave up 0 bases, with 8 bases separating them. Germline CDR1 is SGHRS and CDR2 is YFSETQ. CDR3 length equals 14 residues. The CDR3 loop is CASSDWHSNQPQHF. In DNA, the CDR3 is TGCGCCAGCAGCGACTGGCATAGCAATCAGCCCCAGCATTTT.

V gene TRBV5-3 combines with J gene TRBJ1-5; 7 bases fit TRBD1. TRBV5-3 is an ORF, with its function uncertain. This CDR3 is built from 14 residues. With V trimmed by 4 bases and J by 7 bases, 8 bases remained unmatched. CDR3 loop: CARSPDRVPQPQHF. The CDR3 nucleotides read TGTGCCAGAAGCCCCGACAGGGTCCCCCAGCCCCAGCATTTT.

Details on this clone: Distinct nucleotide sequences in the sample also encode this CDR3. The chain carries TRBV4-3 and TRBJ2-7, with D uncertain. The V and J ends lost 0 bases and 0 bases respectively, with 6 bases between them. The CDR3 contains 14 residues. The germline gives CDR1 LGHNA, CDR2 YSLEER. CDR3 nucleotide sequence: TGCGCCAGCAGCCAAGATGTGGGCTCCTACGAGCAGTACTTC. Its translation: CASSQDVGSYEQYF.

The CDR3 bases are TGTGCCAGCAGCTTAGATCTCCGGGGTGAGCAGTACTTC. It yields the protein CASSLDLRGEQYF. The chain couples TRBV11-2 to TRBJ2-7, with D maybe TRBD2 (5 bases). CDR3 length: 13 amino acids. V was pared by 0 bases and J by 7 bases, with 10 bases between. Germline CDR1 reads SGHAT; CDR2 reads FQNNGV. The full variable domain, rest sourced from reference TRBV11-2 and TRBJ2-7, is EAGVAQSPRYKIIEKRQSVAFWCNPISGHATLYWYQQILGQGPKLLIQFQNNGVVDDSQLPKDRFSAERLKGVDSTLKIQPAKLEDSAVYLCASSLDLRGEQYFGPGTRLTVT.

This chain links TRBV7-6 with TRBJ1-6; D uncertain. Per the germline V gene, CDR1 is SGHVS and CDR2 is FNYEAQ. V lost 5 bases to trimming and J lost 8 bases, with 22 bases between them. CDR3 size: 17 residues. The chain's CDR3 is CASSPGQAQSIYSPLHF. The CDR3 DNA reads TGTGCCAGCAGCCCCGGTCAGGCGCAATCAATTTATTCACCCCTCCACTTT.

V is TRBV10-3 and J is TRBJ2-7; possibly TRBD1 for D (6 bases). The germline gives CDR1 ENHRY, CDR2 SYGVKD. This CDR3 is built from 16 residues. The V end was cut by 3 bases, the J end by 4 bases, with 19 bases between. CDR3 region: CAISDIGQTSDYEQYF. In DNA, the CDR3 is TGTGCCATCAGTGATATCGGACAGACTTCGGATTACGAGCAGTACTTC.

The chain joins TRBV6-5 to TRBJ1-1; D gene unclear. Trimming removed 2 bases at V and 5 bases at J, with 9 bases between. The V gene's germline CDR1 is MNHEY and CDR2 SVGAGI. CDR3 size: 13 residues. CDR3 protein: CASSYEKGTEAFF. DNA for the CDR3: TGTGCCAGCAGTTACGAAAAGGGTACTGAAGCTTTCTTT.

The V call is TRBV4-3, the J call TRBJ2-7, with 8 bases that match TRBD2. The J segment lost 2 bases and the V segment lost 1 base, leaving 10 bases of the junction unmatched. Germline loops: CDR1 LGHNA, CDR2 YSLEER. The CDR3 consists of 17 residues. The CDR3 DNA reads as TGCGCCAGCAGCCAAGGGACCGGGGGGGGAAAGGCCTACGAGCAGTACTTC. Translating it yields CASSQGTGGGKAYEQYF.

The chain uses TRBV27 and TRBJ1-1; no definite D call. The germline V gene encodes CDR1 MNHEY and CDR2 SMNVEV (reference sequence). V dropped 4 bases and J dropped 8 bases, with 8 bases sitting between them. The CDR3 totals 11 residues. The CDR3 region has the DNA TGTGCCAGCAGTTCAACCGCAGAAGCTTTCTTT. Translating gives CASSSTAEAFF.

This clone was found once. This chain links TRBV11-2 with TRBJ1-1; no definite D call. Trimming removed 5 bases from V and 0 bases from J, with 13 bases in between. The CDR3 length is 15 residues. Germline CDR1 SGHAT, CDR2 FQNNGV. The CDR3 loop reads CASSATLVVNTEAFF. The CDR3 nucleotides are TGTGCCAGCAGCGCCACTCTAGTGGTGAACACTGAAGCTTTCTTT.

The V and J genes are TRBV29-1 and TRBJ1-2; the match to TRBD1 covers 10 bases. Per the germline V gene, CDR1 is SQVTM and CDR2 is ANQGSEA. Trimming at V came to 7 bases and at J to 6 bases, leaving 5 bases not matched to a gene. CDR3 size: 12 residues. The CDR3 nucleotides are TGCAGCGCCTGGACAGGGGGGGATGGCTACACCTTC. Translating it yields CSAWTGGDGYTF.

Comment on this clone: The sample contains more than one DNA sequence encoding this CDR3. The rearrangement links TRBV7-9 to TRBJ2-7; 7 bases agree with TRBD1. The V segment lost 6 bases and the J segment 2 bases; nucleotides outside the gene matches: 7. Per the germline V gene, CDR1 is SEHNR and CDR2 is FQNEAQ (reference sequence). The CDR3 consists of 14 residues. The CDR3 nucleotides are TGTGCCAGCAGTTCGCCGGGACAGACCTACGAGCAGTACTTC. Translation gives CASSSPGQTYEQYF.

The J gene is TRBJ2-7, the V gene TRBV28, with 15 bases fitting TRBD2. The V gene's germline CDR1 is MDHEN and CDR2 SYDVKM. The CDR3 length is 17 residues. V lost 5 bases to trimming and J lost 2 bases; unmatched junction nucleotides: 7. CDR3 protein: CASSTYGLAGGPYEQYF. The CDR3 coding sequence is TGTGCCAGCAGTACCTACGGACTAGCGGGAGGGCCCTACGAGCAGTACTTC. Filled out from reference TRBV28 and TRBJ2-7, the complete variable domain reads DVKVTQSSRYLVKRTGEKVFLECVQDMDHENMFWYRQDPGLGLRLIYFSYDVKMKEKGDIPEGYSVSREKKERFSLILESASTNQTSMYLCASSTYGLAGGPYEQYFGPGTRLTVT.

The chain couples TRBV27 to TRBJ2-6, with D hard to call. The CDR3 is made up of 16 amino acids. CDR1 is MNHEY and CDR2 is SMNVEV in the germline V gene (reference sequence). Trimming removed 8 bases from V and 1 base from J, with 15 bases in between. The DNA of the CDR3 is TGTGCCAGCTCCCTCGTTGCTAGATCTGGGGCCAACGTCCTGACTTTC. It encodes CASSLVARSGANVLTF.

The chain is built from TRBV6-5 and TRBJ2-7; unclear D gene. V was clipped by 7 bases and J by 3 bases, with 16 bases between them. Germline V gene data show CDR1 as MNHEY and CDR2 as SVGAGI. The CDR3 sequence is 14 residues long. The CDR3 region is CASTIALGYYEQYF. The DNA of the CDR3 is TGTGCCAGCACCATAGCTCTTGGGTACTACGAGCAGTACTTC.

The chain is built from TRBV7-9 and TRBJ2-7, with unresolved D. V gave up 5 bases and J gave up 2 bases, with 13 bases separating them. The CDR3 is 14 residues long. Looked up from germline, CDR1 is SEHNR and CDR2 is FQNEAQ (reference sequence). CDR3 loop: CASSPNFGPYEQYF. CDR3 in DNA: TGTGCCAGCAGCCCGAACTTTGGTCCCTACGAGCAGTACTTC.

The chain combines TRBV5-1 with TRBJ2-1; D is unclear. V lost 5 bases and J 4 bases, leaving 19 bases between the germline ends. The germline V gene has CDR1 SGHRS and CDR2 YFSETQ. This CDR3 region has 16 residues. CDR3 sequence (DNA): TGCGCCAGCAGACATACCCAGGACGCGTATTACAATGAGCAGTTCTTC. Translated, it gives CASRHTQDAYYNEQFF.

This sequence joins TRBV4-1 and TRBJ2-7; 8 nucleotides agree with TRBD1. The CDR3 is 14 amino acids. V gave up 4 bases and J gave up 5 bases; unmatched junction bases: 7. CDR1 is MGHRA and CDR2 is YSYEKL in the germline V gene. In DNA, the CDR3 is TGCGCCAGCAGCCCGCGACAGGGGCAGGACGAGCAGTACTTC. Amino acids: CASSPRQGQDEQYF.

This sequence joins TRBV27 and TRBJ1-1; the D is unclear. Trimming stripped 2 bases from V and 3 bases from J, with 7 bases between. Germline CDR1 is MNHEY and CDR2 is SMNVEV (reference sequence). This CDR3 has 13 amino acids. The CDR3 reads CASSLNTDTEAFF. For the CDR3, the DNA is TGTGCCAGCAGTTTAAACACCGACACTGAAGCTTTCTTT.

The chain employs TRBV5-6 and TRBJ2-1; TRBD1 or TRBD2 may be the D gene (7 bases each). CDR1 SGHDT and CDR2 YYEEEE come from the germline V gene. Between the trimmed V and J ends, which lost 10 bases and 1 base, there was a span of 18 bases. The length of the CDR3 is 15 residues. The CDR3: CAWQGGPPSYNEQFF. The CDR3 DNA sequence: TGTGCCTGGCAGGGGGGGCCGCCATCCTACAATGAGCAGTTCTTC.